These 28 T cell receptor beta chains originate from one sample sequenced in a study of cytomegalovirus exposure and HLA in healthy donors. 60 Vbeta and 13 Jbeta primers were used in PCR. Sequencing was performed with immunoSEQ multiplex PCR; in TCRdb, only in-frame clones are kept and a portion is missing. Of 150,000 to 200,000 clones listed, 80% are singletons. Sequenced material: PBMCs. These receptors all stem from a man aged 30 to 39 in good health and CMV-seropositive.

This clone was counted a few times. V usage is TRBV7-9 and J usage is TRBJ2-7, with a tentative D call TRBD2 (5 bases). The V and J ends lost 7 bases and 6 bases respectively, with 25 bases between them. This CDR3 has 16 amino acids. Per germline, CDR1 SEHNR and CDR2 FQNEAQ (reference sequence). The CDR3 loop reads CASTPDSPRLNREQYF. The DNA of the CDR3 is TGTGCCAGCACCCCGGACTCGCCGCGTTTGAACCGCGAGCAGTACTTC.

The chain recombines TRBV2 with TRBJ1-1; TRBD1 might be the D (5 bases). The V gene lost 7 bases and the J gene lost 7 bases, with 10 bases spanning the gap. The CDR3 has 11 residues. Per the germline V gene, CDR1 is SNHLY and CDR2 is FYNNEI. The CDR3 bases are TGTGCCAGCAAACCGACAGTTGAAGCTTTCTTT. Its protein product is CASKPTVEAFF.

This clone was seen once. This chain uses TRBV30 with TRBJ2-1, with TRBD2 matching over 13 bases. After removal of 0 bases from V and 12 bases from J, the junction contained 5 bases not matched to a gene. Germline assignment: CDR1 GTSNPN and CDR2 SVGIG (reference sequence). This CDR3 spans 14 amino acids. The CDR3 region has the DNA TGTGCCTGGAGTGTAGGACTAGCGGGAGTAGGGCAGTTCTTC. Its translation: CAWSVGLAGVGQFF.

The chain recombines TRBV5-5 with TRBJ2-3, with D uncertain. Looked up from germline, CDR1 is SGHKS and CDR2 is YYEKEE (reference sequence). V dropped 4 bases and J dropped 1 base, with 10 bases sitting between them. The CDR3 spans 14 residues. The CDR3 sequence: CASSIPGGTDTQYF. As DNA, the CDR3 is TGTGCCAGCAGCATCCCCGGAGGCACAGATACGCAGTATTTT.

The V gene is TRBV19, the J gene TRBJ1-2; TRBD1 matches at 7 bases. This CDR3 comprises 20 residues. Germline CDR1 reads LNHDA; CDR2 reads SQIVND (reference sequence). The V gene end was trimmed by 5 bases and the J gene end by 2 bases; junction bases not matched to a gene: 23. CDR3 loop: CASSLPGTASPEGGNYGYTF. CDR3 nucleotides: TGTGCCAGTAGTCTCCCCGGGACAGCTTCACCGGAGGGTGGAAACTATGGCTACACCTTC.

The chain carries TRBV5-4 and TRBJ1-2; weak D call: TRBD1 (6 bases). Germline-derived CDR1 and CDR2 are SGHNT and YYREEE (reference sequence). V lost 0 bases, J lost 6 bases, and 15 bases lay in between. CDR3 length equals 15 residues. The CDR3 is CASSLGRVGADGYTF. The CDR3 DNA reads TGTGCCAGCAGCTTGGGCAGGGTGGGGGCGGATGGCTACACCTTC.

The CDR3, as DNA: TGTGCCAGCAGCTTCCGACCGGAGGGAGAGACCCAGTACTTC. Its translation is CASSFRPEGETQYF. The chain joins TRBV11-2 to TRBJ2-5; a possible D gene is TRBD2 (6 bases). The germline CDR1 and CDR2 sequences are SGHAT and FQNNGV. V shed 3 bases and J shed 4 bases, with 12 bases lying between them. The CDR3 runs 14 residues.

The rearrangement links TRBV7-2 to TRBJ1-1, with D maybe TRBD1 (6 bases). V shed 0 bases and J shed 5 bases, with 13 bases lying between them. Germline loops: CDR1 SGHTA, CDR2 FQGNSA. This CDR3 region has 15 residues. The CDR3 region is CASSLAAGARTEAFF. DNA for the CDR3: TGTGCCAGCAGCTTAGCAGCGGGGGCGCGAACTGAAGCTTTCTTT.

V usage is TRBV7-2 and J usage is TRBJ1-3; D gene unclear. The CDR3 runs 12 residues. Deletions cut 6 bases from V and 2 bases from J, with 5 bases between. The V gene's germline CDR1 is SGHTA and CDR2 FQGNSA. The DNA of the CDR3 is TGTGCCAGCAGGTCGGCTGGAAACACCATATATTTT. Protein product: CASRSAGNTIYF.

The chain uses TRBV6-4 and TRBJ2-2; 9 bases match TRBD2. With 2 bases clipped from V and 4 bases from J, the junction kept 5 bases outside the gene matches. CDR1 is MRHNA, CDR2 SNTAGT, per germline. This CDR3 comprises 16 residues. In nucleotides, the CDR3 is TGTGCCAGCAGTGACGTGGGGACTAGCATCACCGGGGAGCTGTTTTTT. Protein sequence: CASSDVGTSITGELFF.

This clone appeared a few times. The gene calls are TRBV2 and TRBJ1-1; D possibly corresponds to TRBD1 (5 bases). Germline V gene sequence: CDR1 SNHLY, CDR2 FYNNEI. The CDR3 runs 14 residues. Trimming stripped 3 bases from V and 1 base from J, with 9 bases between. The CDR3 nucleotides are TGTGCCAGCAGTGACGCAGGGCGGAACACTGAAGCTTTCTTT. Translating it yields CASSDAGRNTEAFF.

This chain uses TRBV19 with TRBJ2-5; 8 bases align to TRBD1. The CDR3 extends over 16 amino acids. With 5 bases clipped from V and 6 bases from J, the junction kept 14 bases outside the gene matches. Germline V lookup: CDR1 LNHDA, CDR2 SQIVND (reference sequence). CDR3 in amino acids: CASSLPGQAGSKTQYF. The CDR3 nucleotides read TGTGCCAGTAGTCTACCGGGACAGGCCGGGTCGAAGACCCAGTACTTC.

The chain joins TRBV5-1 to TRBJ1-4; 10 bases line up with TRBD1. The CDR3 runs to 15 residues. The germline V gene has CDR1 SGHRS and CDR2 YFSETQ. Losses at the gene ends were 0 bases for V and 8 bases for J; bases not matched to a gene: 4. The CDR3 sequence: CASSLDRTGGEKLFF. DNA for the CDR3: TGCGCCAGCAGCTTGGACAGGACAGGGGGGGAAAAACTGTTTTTT.

This rearrangement joins TRBV30 to TRBJ2-3, with 7 bases matching TRBD2. This CDR3 has 12 amino acids. Germline V lookup: CDR1 GTSNPN, CDR2 SVGIG (reference sequence). The trim removed 4 bases at V and 4 bases at J, leaving 2 bases unmatched. CDR3 sequence (DNA): TGTGCCTGGACCGGACTAGCAGATACGCAGTATTTT. This translates into CAWTGLADTQYF.

The chain has TRBV28 and TRBJ2-6; D is perhaps TRBD2 (5 bases). This CDR3 region has 14 residues. The germline gives CDR1 MDHEN, CDR2 SYDVKM. For the CDR3, the DNA is TGTGCTCAGGAAGGAGGATCTGGGGCCAACGTCCTGACTTTC. This gives the protein CAQEGGSGANVLTF.

The chain employs TRBV2 and TRBJ2-3, with TRBD2 matching over 8 bases. CDR3 length equals 15 residues. The V gene end was trimmed by 6 bases and the J gene end by 0 bases; junction bases not matched to a gene: 5. Looked up from germline, CDR1 is SNHLY and CDR2 is FYNNEI. The CDR3 spells CASSVSGISTDTQYF. As DNA, the CDR3 is TGTGCCAGCAGCGTTAGCGGGATTAGCACAGATACGCAGTATTTT.

This clone was counted only a few times. The chain employs TRBV6-1 and TRBJ1-1; no reliable D call. Trimming pared 0 bases from V and 1 base from J, leaving 9 bases between. The germline CDR1 and CDR2 sequences are MNHNS and SASEGT. This CDR3 has 15 residues. In DNA form, the CDR3 reads TGTGCCAGCAGTGAAGCGCAGGAACCGAACACTGAAGCTTTCTTT. Protein product: CASSEAQEPNTEAFF.

The V and J genes are TRBV18 and TRBJ1-5; D is unclear. CDR1 and CDR2 from the germline V gene are KGHSH and LQKENI. V shed 3 bases and J shed 5 bases, with 8 bases lying between them. The CDR3 has 13 amino acids. DNA for the CDR3: TGTGCCAGCTCACCGACGCTAGATCAGCCCCAGCATTTT. It codes for CASSPTLDQPQHF.

This clone was recorded once. The chain recombines TRBV19 with TRBJ1-2; no clear D gene. The CDR3 length is 19 residues. Trimming removed 3 bases at V and 0 bases at J, with 23 bases between. Per the germline V gene, CDR1 is LNHDA and CDR2 is SQIVND (reference sequence). Here the CDR3 DNA reads TGTGCCAGTAGTATTCTTTTAATCGACCATTTTGACTCTAACTATGGCTACACCTTC. Protein: CASSILLIDHFDSNYGYTF. Filled out from reference TRBV19 and TRBJ1-2, the complete variable domain reads DGGITQSPKYLFRKEGQNVTLSCEQNLNHDAMYWYRQDPGQGLRLIYYSQIVNDFQKGDIAEGYSVSREKKESFPLTVTSAQKNPTAFYLCASSILLIDHFDSNYGYTFGSGTRLTVV.

The chain carries TRBV29-1 and TRBJ1-1, with TRBD1 matching over 7 bases. There are 10 residues in the CDR3. J was trimmed by 10 bases and V by 6 bases; bases with no gene match: 5. Germline assignment: CDR1 SQVTM and CDR2 ANQGSEA. The CDR3 nucleotides are TGCAGCGTGGGACAGACGACAGCTTTCTTT. Protein sequence: CSVGQTTAFF.

The V call is TRBV9, the J call TRBJ1-5; 7 bases fit TRBD1. In germline, CDR1 is SGDLS, CDR2 YYNGEE. The CDR3 runs 14 residues. The junction had 9 bases not matched to a gene; V was cut back by 3 bases and J by 9 bases. CDR3 nucleotide sequence: TGTGCCAGCAGCGGGGACAGCCAGATGTTGCCCCAGCATTTT. It translates to CASSGDSQMLPQHF.

The rearrangement links TRBV5-1 to TRBJ2-3, with 7 bases that match TRBD1. Germline V gene sequence: CDR1 SGHRS, CDR2 YFSETQ. The CDR3 extends over 15 amino acids. After removal of 4 bases from V and 1 base from J, the junction contained 6 bases not matched to a gene. This CDR3 is CASSPPGTGTDTQYF. The CDR3, as DNA: TGCGCCAGCAGCCCCCCCGGGACAGGCACAGATACGCAGTATTTT.

V and J are TRBV5-1 and TRBJ1-1, with 8 bases matching TRBD1. The J segment lost 7 bases and the V segment lost 4 bases, leaving 18 bases of the junction unmatched. From germline, CDR1 is SGHRS and CDR2 YFSETQ. CDR3 length: 17 residues. This CDR3 reads CASSHSLGSQGAGEAFF. CDR3 nucleotide sequence: TGCGCCAGCAGCCACAGTTTGGGAAGTCAGGGGGCTGGTGAAGCTTTCTTT.

The chain couples TRBV27 to TRBJ2-2; D uncertain. Germline V gene data show CDR1 as MNHEY and CDR2 as SMNVEV (reference sequence). Trimming took off 3 bases at V and 0 bases at J, with 14 bases between the two ends. The CDR3 covers 17 residues. CDR3 amino acids: CASSFSRYTANTGELFF. CDR3 DNA sequence: TGTGCCAGCAGTTTCTCTCGGTATACAGCGAACACCGGGGAGCTGTTTTTT.

This sequence joins TRBV7-9 and TRBJ2-1; the match to TRBD2 covers 10 bases. The trim removed 2 bases at V and 0 bases at J, leaving 7 bases unmatched. The CDR3 contains 18 residues. CDR1 and CDR2 (germline): SEHNR, FQNEAQ (reference sequence). CDR3 bases: TGTGCCAGCAGCTTACCAGCGGGAGGGCGGTACTCCTACAATGAGCAGTTCTTC. Residues: CASSLPAGGRYSYNEQFF.

This clone has a handful of counts. The chain's CDR3 is CASSLALGQGGPQHF. Written as DNA, the CDR3 is TGTGCCAGCAGCTTAGCGCTGGGACAGGGAGGCCCCCAGCATTTT. The chain links TRBV7-8 to TRBJ1-5; 9 nucleotides match TRBD1. The germline V gene has CDR1 SGHVS and CDR2 FQNEAQ. The CDR3 loop spans 15 amino acids. With 0 bases clipped from V and 10 bases from J, the junction kept 7 bases outside the gene matches.

This clone was recorded only once. The chain combines TRBV6-1 with TRBJ1-3; no clear D. The germline gives CDR1 MNHNS, CDR2 SASEGT. The CDR3 totals 15 residues. Trimming shortened V by 7 bases and J by 0 bases, and 13 bases separated the two germline ends. CDR3 nucleotide sequence: TGTGCCAGCATCGGAGGGTTGGGCTCTGGAAACACCATATATTTT. This gives the protein CASIGGLGSGNTIYF.

About this clone itself: At one end the junction does not follow the germline gene, possibly because of a read error. This chain joins TRBV5-1 and TRBJ1-1; maybe TRBD1 (6 bases). The CDR3 covers 14 residues. Germline V gene sequence: CDR1 SGHRS, CDR2 YFSETQ. The CDR3 region has the DNA TGTGCCAGCAGCAGAACAGGGTACGGCACTGAAGCTTTCTTT. Translation: CASSRTGYGTEAFF. The variable domain in full, with the rest retrieved from reference TRBV5-1 and TRBJ1-1, is KAGVTQTPRYLIKTRGQQVTLSCSPISGHRSVSWYQQTPGQGLQFLFEYFSETQRNKGNFPGRFSGRQFSNSRSEMNVSTLELGDSALYLCASSRTGYGTEAFFGQGTRLTVV.